This TCR beta chain was identified during a study of CD8 T cells in ankylosing spondylitis. Making the TCR beta libraries involved quantitative 5'-RACE with molecular barcodes. MiXCR was run by TCRdb on the 5' RACE reads, yielding one entry per CDR3 protein. The sample yields roughly 490,000 distinct CDR3 sequences, roughly 5% seen once. V lost 1 base and J lost 1, with 14 bases in between. The CDR3 has 16 amino acids. Per the germline V gene, CDR1 is SQVTM and CDR2 is ANQGSEA. This clonotype showed up many times. Its specificity is unknown. Findings and limits, study-wide: Clones tied to disease were said to be significantly enriched in matched ankylosing spondylitis synovial fluid. Earlier work had already found some motif variants in reactive arthritis synovial fluid and blood. Apparently characteristic of ankylosing spondylitis blood was a TCR beta motif (roughly eight highly homologous variants).

Sequenced input: blood, either unsorted or a sorted T cell fraction (not recorded which). The TCR comes from a male donor with ankylosing spondylitis. The chain joins TRBV29-1 to TRBJ2-1; D gene unclear. CDR3 bases: TGCAGCGTTGAAGTAGTAGACATCGTTTCCTACAATGAGCAGTTCTTC. The encoded protein is CSVEVVDIVSYNEQFF.